This section outlines one T cell receptor beta chain sequence together with its context. Its antigen has not been determined. No per-base quality is available; no much larger clone lies one base away. The sample is drawn from a study of T cell changes during pregnancy in multiple sclerosis (dated by TCRdb to between 2018 and 2021). With respect to the entire study: The study looked at changes in the T cell repertoire across pregnancy in women with multiple sclerosis.

Libraries were prepared through the immunoSEQ multiplex PCR assay. Here the immuneACCESS table is served through TCRdb, limited to in-frame sequences with V and J called. Missing clones are a known gap in these copies; in checked studies unresolved V genes cover under half, and the rest lacks a known reason. The table for this sample lists tens of thousands of clones; 80% to 95% of them were counted only once. 0.99% of the sample belongs to the ten largest clones. The sample here was peripheral blood, taken after pregnancy. This clonotype originated in a female donor with multiple sclerosis, enrolled in a pregnancy study.

The DNA is TGTGCCATCAGTGAAAGGGGACAGGGAGACTCCCCCGATGGCTACACCTTC. The translation is CAISERGQGDSPDGYTF. The chain is assembled from TRBV10-3 and TRBJ1-2; TRBD1 matches 9 bases in the middle. From a lookup of the germline V gene, CDR1 and CDR2 are ENHRY and SYGVKD. There are 17 amino acids in the CDR3, from cysteine to phenylalanine inclusive. The only DNA kept is the CDR3, 51 bases in frame from the first base. Here V drops 3 bases and J drops 6 bases, and the junction holds 14 bases not matched to any gene.